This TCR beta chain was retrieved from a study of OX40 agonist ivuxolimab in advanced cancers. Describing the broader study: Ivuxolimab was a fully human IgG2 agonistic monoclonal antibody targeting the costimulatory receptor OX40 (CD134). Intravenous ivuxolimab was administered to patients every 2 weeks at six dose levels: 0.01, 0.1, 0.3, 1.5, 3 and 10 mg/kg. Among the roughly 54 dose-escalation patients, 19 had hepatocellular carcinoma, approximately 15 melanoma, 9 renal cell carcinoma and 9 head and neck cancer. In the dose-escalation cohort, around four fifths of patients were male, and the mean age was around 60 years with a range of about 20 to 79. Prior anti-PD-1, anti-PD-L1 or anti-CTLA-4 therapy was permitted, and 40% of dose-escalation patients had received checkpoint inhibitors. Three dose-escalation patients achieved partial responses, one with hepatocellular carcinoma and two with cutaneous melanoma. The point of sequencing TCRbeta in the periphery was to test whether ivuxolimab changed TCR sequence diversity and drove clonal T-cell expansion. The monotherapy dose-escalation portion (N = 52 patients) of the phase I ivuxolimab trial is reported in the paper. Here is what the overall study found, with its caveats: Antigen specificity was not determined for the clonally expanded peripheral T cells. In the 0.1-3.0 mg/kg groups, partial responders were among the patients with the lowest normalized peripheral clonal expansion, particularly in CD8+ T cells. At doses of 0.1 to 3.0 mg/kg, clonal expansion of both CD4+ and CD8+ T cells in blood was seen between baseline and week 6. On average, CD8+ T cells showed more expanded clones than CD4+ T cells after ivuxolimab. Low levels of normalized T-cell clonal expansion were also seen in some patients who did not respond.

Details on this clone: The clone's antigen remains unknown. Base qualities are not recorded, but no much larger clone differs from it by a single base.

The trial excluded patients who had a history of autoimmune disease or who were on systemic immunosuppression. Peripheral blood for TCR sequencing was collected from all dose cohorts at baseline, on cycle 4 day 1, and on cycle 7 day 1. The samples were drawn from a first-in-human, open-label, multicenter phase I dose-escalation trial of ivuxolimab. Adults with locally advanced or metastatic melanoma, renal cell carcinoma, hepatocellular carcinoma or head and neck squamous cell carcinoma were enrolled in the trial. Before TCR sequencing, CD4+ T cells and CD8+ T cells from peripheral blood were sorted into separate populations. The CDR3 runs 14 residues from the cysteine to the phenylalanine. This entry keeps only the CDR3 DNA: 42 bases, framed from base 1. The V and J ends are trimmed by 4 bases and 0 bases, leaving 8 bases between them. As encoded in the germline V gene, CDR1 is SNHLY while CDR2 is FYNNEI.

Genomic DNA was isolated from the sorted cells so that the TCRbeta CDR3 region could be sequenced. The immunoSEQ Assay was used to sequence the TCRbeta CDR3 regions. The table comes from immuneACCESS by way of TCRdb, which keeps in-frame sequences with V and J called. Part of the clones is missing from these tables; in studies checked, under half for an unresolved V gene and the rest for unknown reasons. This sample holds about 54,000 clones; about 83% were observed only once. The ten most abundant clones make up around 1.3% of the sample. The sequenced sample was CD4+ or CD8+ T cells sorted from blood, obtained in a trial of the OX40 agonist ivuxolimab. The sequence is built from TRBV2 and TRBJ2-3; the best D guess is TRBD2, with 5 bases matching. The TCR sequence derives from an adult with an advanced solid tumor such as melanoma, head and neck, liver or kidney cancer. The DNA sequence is TGTGCCAGCAGTGTTAGGACTAGCACAGATACGCAGTATTTT. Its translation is CASSVRTSTDTQYF.